These T cell receptor beta chains were read from a single sample in a study of Graves' ophthalmopathy and Graves' hyperthyroidism. In TCRdb, the multiplex PCR reads were re-called with MiXCR into one record per CDR3 protein. The table lists a few hundred thousand distinct CDR3 sequences, about 18% of them singletons. The sequenced sample consisted of peripheral blood. These receptors came from an adult woman with stable Graves' hyperthyroidism. Both conserved end residues are part of each CDR3. The D gene is left open where the match is weak. Expanded clones get a size class; other rows say once, few or many, or leave the size out.

TRBV28	TRBJ1-2	14	.	many	TGTGCCAGCAGTTTAGAGGCCCAGTTCTATGGCTACACCTTC	CASSLEAQFYGYTF
TRBV6-5	TRBJ1-5	16	.	many	TGTGCCAGCAGTTACTCTTGGGACGGGGCGAATCAGCCCCAGCATTTT	CASSYSWDGANQPQHF
TRBV13	TRBJ2-5	17	TRBD2	many	TGTGCCAGCAGCTTAAGCGTCGCTAGCGGGAGAAGCCAGACCCAGTACTTC	CASSLSVASGRSQTQYF
TRBV7-9	TRBJ2-4	15	.	many	TGTGCCAGCAGCTTAGCTCACTTCGGGGAAAACATTCAGTACTTC	CASSLAHFGENIQYF
TRBV28	TRBJ2-7	15	TRBD1	many	TGTGCCAGCAGTTCCCTCGGGACAGCCCAAATGGAGCAGTACTTC	CASSSLGTAQMEQYF
TRBV27	TRBJ1-5	13	.	many	TGTGCCAGCAGCATAGGGTGGAATCAGCCCCAGCATTTT	CASSIGWNQPQHF
TRBV20-1	TRBJ2-7	14	.	many	TGCAGTGCTAGTTACAGGGCTGGCTCCTACGAGCAGTACTTC	CSASYRAGSYEQYF
TRBV20-1	TRBJ2-7	11	.	many	TGCAGTGCTAGAGATCAGGTGGAGCAGTACTTC	CSARDQVEQYF
TRBV2	TRBJ2-3	14	.	.	TGTGCCAGCACCCCCCGGGACGGGGCAGATACGCAGTATTTT	CASTPRDGADTQYF
TRBV4-3	TRBJ1-1	16	TRBD1	many	TGCGCCAGCAGCCAAGAAATACAGGGGAGGTCCACTGAAGCTTTCTTT	CASSQEIQGRSTEAFF
TRBV2	TRBJ2-4	10	.	many	TGTGCCAGCAGTGCTCTCATTCAGTACTTC	CASSALIQYF
TRBV12-3/TRBV12-4	TRBJ1-2	12	.	.	TGTGCCAGCAGTTGGGACATCAGTGGCTACACCTTC	CASSWDISGYTF
TRBV19	TRBJ1-5	16	.	many	TGTGCCAGTAGTATATTGTCGGGCCCTGGGAATCAGCCCCAGCATTTT	CASSILSGPGNQPQHF
TRBV29-1	TRBJ2-5	13	.	many	TGCAGCGTAAAAGCAAATTTAGGACTGCATCTACACTTC	CSVKANLGLHLHF
TRBV24-1	TRBJ2-4	14	.	many	TGTGCCACCAGTGATTGGGGAGCCAAAAACATTCAGTACTTC	CATSDWGAKNIQYF
TRBV11-1	TRBJ1-1	18	TRBD1	few	TGTGCCAGCAGCCTAAAAACGGGACAGGTGGGAAGGAACACTGAAGCTTTCTTT	CASSLKTGQVGRNTEAFF
TRBV7-3	TRBJ2-2	15	.	many	TGTGCCAGCAGCTTACGCCCGGGGTACGCCGGGGAGCTGTTTTTT	CASSLRPGYAGELFF
TRBV29-1	TRBJ2-7	11	TRBD1	many	TGCAGCGTTGAGAGGGGGCTGGAGCAGTACTTC	CSVERGLEQYF
TRBV27	TRBJ2-7	17	TRBD2	many	TGTGCCAGCAGTCCCCGCCTAGCGGGACGGGGGTCCTACGAGCAGTACTTC	CASSPRLAGRGSYEQYF
TRBV28	TRBJ2-7	15	TRBD2	many	TGTGCCAGCAGTTTTACTAGCGGAGGCCCCTACGAGCAGTACTTC	CASSFTSGGPYEQYF
TRBV7-2	TRBJ1-1	14	.	many	TGTGCCAGCAGCCCAGGACGGATGAACACTGAAGCTTTCTTT	CASSPGRMNTEAFF
TRBV4-3	TRBJ2-4	19	TRBD2	few	TGCGCCAGCAGCCAAGAGGTCACTAGCGGGTCTGTAGCCAAAAACATTCAGTACTTC	CASSQEVTSGSVAKNIQYF
TRBV12-3/TRBV12-4	TRBJ1-1	13	TRBD1	many	TGTGCCAGCGACAGGGGGCGGGGGGCTGAAGCTTTCTTT	CASDRGRGAEAFF
TRBV14	TRBJ2-5	14	.	many	TGTGCCAGCAGCGTGGCGGGGCTCCGAGAGACCCAGTACTTC	CASSVAGLRETQYF
TRBV20-1	TRBJ2-2	16	TRBD1	many	TGCAGTGCTAGAGATGCGAGACAGGGGGCGTCCGGGGAGCTGTTTTTT	CSARDARQGASGELFF
TRBV5-6	TRBJ2-7	14	TRBD2	many	TGTGCCAGCAGCTCAGCGGGGGACTCGAACGAGCAGTACTTC	CASSSAGDSNEQYF
TRBV2	TRBJ2-2	13	.	many	TGTGCCAGCGCGCCCTCGAACACCGGGGAGCTGTTTTTT	CASAPSNTGELFF
TRBV30	TRBJ1-2	11	.	many	TGTGCCTGGACCATCGGACGGCTAGACACCTTC	CAWTIGRLDTF
TRBV10-3	TRBJ1-2	15	TRBD1	many	TGTGCCATCAGTGACGGACAGGGGGCTAACTATGGCTACACCTTC	CAISDGQGANYGYTF
TRBV5-1	TRBJ2-5	14	.	few	TGCGCCAGCACTCATGCGCAGGGTCCAAAGACCCAGTACTTC	CASTHAQGPKTQYF
TRBV27	TRBJ1-1	18	.	many	TGTGCCAGCAGTTTACTCCTTTACTCGGACACGATAAACACTGAAGCTTTCTTT	CASSLLLYSDTINTEAFF
TRBV20-1	TRBJ2-1	15	.	.	TGCAGTGCTAGATCACTAGGGGTGGTAGACAATGAGCAGTTCTTC	CSARSLGVVDNEQFF
TRBV5-6	TRBJ2-2	13	.	many	TGTGCCAGCAGCCATTTTAACACCGGGGAGCTGTTTTTT	CASSHFNTGELFF
TRBV2	TRBJ1-1	13	.	.	TGTGCCAGCAGCTTTGACCTCAACACTGAAGCTTTCTTT	CASSFDLNTEAFF
TRBV20-1	TRBJ1-1	16	.	.	TGCAGTGCCATACCCTTCGATGGACATAGGAACACTGAAGCTTTCTTT	CSAIPFDGHRNTEAFF
TRBV7-8	TRBJ2-2	17	TRBD1	many	TGTGCCAGCAGCCTTCCAGCCGGGACAGGGGACACCGGGGAGCTGTTTTTT	CASSLPAGTGDTGELFF
TRBV28	TRBJ2-6	20	TRBD1	many	TGTGCCAGCAGTTTATACCAGGGGGCGCATCCCAACTCTGGGGCCAACGTCCTGACTTTC	CASSLYQGAHPNSGANVLTF
TRBV7-9	TRBJ2-5	16	TRBD2	.	TGTGCCAGCAGCATGACTAGCGGGAGGGCCCGGGAGACCCAGTACTTC	CASSMTSGRARETQYF
TRBV10-3	TRBJ2-7	14	.	many	TGTGCCATCAGTGGACGGGACACCCACTACGAGCAGTACTTC	CAISGRDTHYEQYF
TRBV2	TRBJ1-5	13	.	many	TGTGCCAGCAGGGAAAATAGCAATCAGCCCCAGCATTTT	CASRENSNQPQHF
TRBV30	TRBJ2-2	13	.	many	TGTGCCTGGAGTGTAGGGGGGGCCGGGGAGCTGTTTTTT	CAWSVGGAGELFF
TRBV6-1	TRBJ1-1	14	TRBD1	many	TGTGCCAGCAGTGAATCACAGGGGCACACTGAAGCTTTCTTT	CASSESQGHTEAFF
TRBV6-2/TRBV6-3	TRBJ1-3	17	.	.	TGTGCCAGCAGTTACTCGAATGCAGCCTACTCTGGAAACACCGTATATTTT	CASSYSNAAYSGNTVYF
TRBV19	TRBJ2-5	18	TRBD2	many	TGTGCCAGTAGTATGGGACTCCAAGCGGGAAACTCACAAGAGACCCAGTACTTC	CASSMGLQAGNSQETQYF
TRBV11-2	TRBJ2-7	16	.	many	TGTGCCAGCAGCTTAGATCAGTGGCAAAGCTCCTACGAGCAGTACTTC	CASSLDQWQSSYEQYF
TRBV12-3/TRBV12-4	TRBJ2-7	13	.	few	TGTGCCAGCAGCACTAGCTCACCCTACGAGCAGTACTTC	CASSTSSPYEQYF
TRBV6-5	TRBJ1-1	15	.	.	TGTGCCAGCAGTTCCTTACAGTACATGAACACTGTAGCTTTCTTT	CASSSLQYMNTVAFF
TRBV29-1	TRBJ2-2	16	TRBD1	many	TGCAGCGTTGAAGTATCAGGGGGCGCGATCCCCGGGGAGCTGTTTTTT	CSVEVSGGAIPGELFF
TRBV10-3	TRBJ2-7	15	.	many	TGTGCCATCAGTAGAGGGGGACAGGGACTAGACGAGCAGTACTTC	CAISRGGQGLDEQYF
TRBV6-1	TRBJ2-2	14	TRBD2	.	TGTGCCAGCAGTGGAGGGGACTACTCCGGGGAGCTGTTTTTT	CASSGGDYSGELFF
TRBV6-5	TRBJ2-2	15	TRBD1	.	TGTACCAGCAGTTGGACAGGAACCATCACCGGGGAGCTGTGTTTT	CTSSWTGTITGELCF
TRBV7-2	TRBJ1-2	13	.	many	TGTGCCAGCAGCTTCGACAGCAACTATGGCTACACCTTC	CASSFDSNYGYTF
TRBV28	TRBJ1-2	15	.	many	TGTGCCAGCCCTAAGAAAGGACAAACTAACTATGGCTACACCTTC	CASPKKGQTNYGYTF